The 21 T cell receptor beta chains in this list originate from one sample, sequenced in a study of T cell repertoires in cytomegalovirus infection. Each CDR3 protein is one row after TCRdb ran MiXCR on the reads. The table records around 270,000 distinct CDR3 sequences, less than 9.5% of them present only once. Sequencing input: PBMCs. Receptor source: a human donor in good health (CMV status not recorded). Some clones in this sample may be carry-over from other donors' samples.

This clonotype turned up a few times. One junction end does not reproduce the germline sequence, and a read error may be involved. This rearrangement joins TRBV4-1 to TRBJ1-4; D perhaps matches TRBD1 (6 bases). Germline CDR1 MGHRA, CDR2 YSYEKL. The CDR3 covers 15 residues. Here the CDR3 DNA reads TGTGCCAGCAGCCAGAGGACAGACCCTAGCGAAAAACTGTTTTTT. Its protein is CASSQRTDPSEKLFF.

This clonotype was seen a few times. CDR3 sequence reads: CSASTQGGYSNQPQHF. CDR3 in DNA: TGCAGTGCTTCGACACAGGGGGGGTATAGCAATCAGCCCCAGCATTTT. This rearrangement joins TRBV20-1 to TRBJ1-5; TRBD1 matches at 8 bases. V gave up 5 bases and J gave up 0 bases; unmatched junction bases: 9. Germline CDR1 reads DFQATT; CDR2 reads SNEGSKA (reference sequence). The CDR3 spans 16 residues.

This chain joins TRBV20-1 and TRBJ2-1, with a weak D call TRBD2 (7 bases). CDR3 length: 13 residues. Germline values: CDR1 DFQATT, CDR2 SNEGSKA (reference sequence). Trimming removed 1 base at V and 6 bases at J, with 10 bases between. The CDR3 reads CSARGGGGNEQFF. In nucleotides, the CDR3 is TGCAGTGCTAGAGGGGGAGGGGGCAATGAGCAGTTCTTC.

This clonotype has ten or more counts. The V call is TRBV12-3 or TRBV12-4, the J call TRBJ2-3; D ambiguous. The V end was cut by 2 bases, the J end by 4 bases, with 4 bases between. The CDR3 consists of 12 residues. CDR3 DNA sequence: TGTGCCAGCAGTTTATACGCAGATACGCAGTATTTT. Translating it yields CASSLYADTQYF.

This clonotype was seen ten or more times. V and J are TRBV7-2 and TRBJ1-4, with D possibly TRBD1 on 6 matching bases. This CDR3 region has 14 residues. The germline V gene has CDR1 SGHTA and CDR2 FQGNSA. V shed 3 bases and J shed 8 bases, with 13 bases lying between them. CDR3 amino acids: CASSLGLGGEKLFF. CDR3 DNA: TGTGCCAGCAGCTTGGGGTTGGGGGGCGAAAAACTGTTTTTT.

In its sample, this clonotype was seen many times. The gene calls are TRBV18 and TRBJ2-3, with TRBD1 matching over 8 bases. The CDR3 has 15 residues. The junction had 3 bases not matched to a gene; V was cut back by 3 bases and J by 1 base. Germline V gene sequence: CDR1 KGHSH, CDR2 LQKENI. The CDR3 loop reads CASSPPDRGTDTQYF. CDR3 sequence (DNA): TGTGCCAGCTCACCCCCGGACAGGGGCACAGATACGCAGTATTTT.

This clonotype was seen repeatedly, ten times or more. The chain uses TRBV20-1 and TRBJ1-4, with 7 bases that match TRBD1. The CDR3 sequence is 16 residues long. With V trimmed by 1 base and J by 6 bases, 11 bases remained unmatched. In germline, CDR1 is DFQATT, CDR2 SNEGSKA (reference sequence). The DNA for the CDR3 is TGCAGTGCTAGAGTCCCATGGGACAGTGTGTATGAAAAACTGTTTTTT. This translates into CSARVPWDSVYEKLFF.

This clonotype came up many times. The CDR3 nucleotides read TGTGCCAGCAGCGCGAGTGCGGGGGCGGACACCATATATTTT. Its protein product is CASSASAGADTIYF. J is TRBJ1-3 and V is TRBV7-9; tentative D call: TRBD1 (6 bases). Trimming pared 5 bases from V and 8 bases from J, leaving 16 bases between. The CDR3 contains 14 residues. The germline V gene encodes CDR1 SEHNR and CDR2 FQNEAQ (reference sequence). Variable domain in full (rest from reference TRBV7-9 and TRBJ1-3): DTGVSQNPRHKITKRGQNVTFRCDPISEHNRLYWYRQTLGQGPEFLTYFQNEAQLEKSRLLSDRFSAERPKGSFSTLEIQRTEQGDSAMYLCASSASAGADTIYFGEGSWLTVV.

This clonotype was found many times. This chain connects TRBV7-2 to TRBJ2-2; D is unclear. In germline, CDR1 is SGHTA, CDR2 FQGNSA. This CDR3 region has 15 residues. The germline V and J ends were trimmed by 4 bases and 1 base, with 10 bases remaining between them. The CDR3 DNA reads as TGTGCCAGCAGCTCCCCCTGGGTGAACACCGGGGAGCTGTTTTTT. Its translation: CASSSPWVNTGELFF.

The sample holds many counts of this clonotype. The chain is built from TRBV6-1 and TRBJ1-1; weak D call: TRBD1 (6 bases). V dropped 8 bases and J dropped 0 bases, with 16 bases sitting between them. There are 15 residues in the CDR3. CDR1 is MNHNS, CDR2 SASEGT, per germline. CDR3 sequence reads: CASRLWTELNTEAFF. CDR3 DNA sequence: TGTGCCAGCCGCCTCTGGACAGAACTGAACACTGAAGCTTTCTTT.

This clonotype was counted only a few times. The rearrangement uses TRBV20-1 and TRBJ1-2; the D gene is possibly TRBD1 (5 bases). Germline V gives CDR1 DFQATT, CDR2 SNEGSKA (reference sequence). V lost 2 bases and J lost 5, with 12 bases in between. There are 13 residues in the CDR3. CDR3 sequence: CSARTPEGYGYTF. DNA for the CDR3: TGCAGTGCTAGAACACCCGAGGGGTATGGCTACACCTTC.

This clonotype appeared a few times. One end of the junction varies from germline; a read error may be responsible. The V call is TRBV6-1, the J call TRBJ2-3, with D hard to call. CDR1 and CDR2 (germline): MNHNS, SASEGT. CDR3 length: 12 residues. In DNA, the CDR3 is TGTGCCAGCAGGGAAGAAGGAGATACGCAGTATTTT. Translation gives CASREEGDTQYF.

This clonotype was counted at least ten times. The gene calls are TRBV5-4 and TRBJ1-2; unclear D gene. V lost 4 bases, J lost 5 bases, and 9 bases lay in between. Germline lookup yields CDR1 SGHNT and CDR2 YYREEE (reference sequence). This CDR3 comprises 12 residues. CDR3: CASSTTVYGYTF. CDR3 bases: TGTGCCAGCAGCACGACCGTGTATGGCTACACCTTC. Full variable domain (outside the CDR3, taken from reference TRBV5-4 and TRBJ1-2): ETGVTQSPTHLIKTRGQQVTLRCSSQSGHNTVSWYQQALGQGPQFIFQYYREEENGRGNFPPRFSGLQFPNYSSELNVNALELDDSALYLCASSTTVYGYTFGSGTRLTVV.

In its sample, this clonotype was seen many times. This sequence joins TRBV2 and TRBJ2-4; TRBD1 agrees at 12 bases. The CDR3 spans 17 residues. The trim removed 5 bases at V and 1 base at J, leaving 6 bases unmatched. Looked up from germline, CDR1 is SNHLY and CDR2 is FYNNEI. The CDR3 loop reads CASSPGTGGRAKNIQYF. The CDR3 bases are TGTGCCAGCAGTCCCGGGACAGGGGGCCGGGCCAAAAACATTCAGTACTTC.

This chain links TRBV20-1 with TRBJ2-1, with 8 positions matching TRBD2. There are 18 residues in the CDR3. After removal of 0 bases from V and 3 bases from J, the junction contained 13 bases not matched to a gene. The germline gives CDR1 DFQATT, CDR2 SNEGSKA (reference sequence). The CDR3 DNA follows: TGCAGTGCTAGAGATAAAGGAGGGAGCGGGAGTGACTACAATGAGCAGTTCTTC. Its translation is CSARDKGGSGSDYNEQFF.

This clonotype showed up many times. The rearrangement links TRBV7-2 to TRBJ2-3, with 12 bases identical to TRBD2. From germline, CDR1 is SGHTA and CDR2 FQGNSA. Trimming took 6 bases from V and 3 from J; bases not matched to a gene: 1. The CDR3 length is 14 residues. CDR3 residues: CASSTSGRTDTQYF. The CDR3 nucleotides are TGTGCCAGCAGTACTAGCGGGAGGACAGATACGCAGTATTTT.

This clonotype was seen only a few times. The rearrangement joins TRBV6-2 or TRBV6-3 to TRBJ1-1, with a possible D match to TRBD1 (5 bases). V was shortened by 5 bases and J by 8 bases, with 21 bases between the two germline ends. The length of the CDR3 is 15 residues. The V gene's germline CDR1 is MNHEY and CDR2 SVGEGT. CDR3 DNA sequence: TGTGCCAGCAGTCGAACCGGGACGGGGTTGGTGGAAGCTTTCTTT. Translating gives CASSRTGTGLVEAFF.

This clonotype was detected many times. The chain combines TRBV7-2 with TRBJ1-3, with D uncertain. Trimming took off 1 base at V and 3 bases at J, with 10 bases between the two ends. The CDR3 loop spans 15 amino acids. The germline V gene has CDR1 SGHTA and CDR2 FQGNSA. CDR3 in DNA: TGTGCCAGCAGCTTAGATAGGGCTATTGGAAACACCATATATTTT. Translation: CASSLDRAIGNTIYF.

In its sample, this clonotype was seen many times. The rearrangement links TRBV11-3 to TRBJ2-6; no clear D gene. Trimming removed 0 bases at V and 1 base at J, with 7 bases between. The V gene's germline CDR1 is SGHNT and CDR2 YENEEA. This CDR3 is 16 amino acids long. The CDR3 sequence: CASSLDLGSGANVLTF. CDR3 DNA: TGTGCCAGCAGCTTAGATTTGGGTTCTGGGGCCAACGTCCTGACTTTC.

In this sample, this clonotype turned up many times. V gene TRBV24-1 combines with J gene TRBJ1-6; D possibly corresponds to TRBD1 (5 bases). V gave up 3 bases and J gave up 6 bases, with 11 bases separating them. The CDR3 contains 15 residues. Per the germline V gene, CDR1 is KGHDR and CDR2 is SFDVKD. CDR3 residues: CATSDPTGGNSPLHF. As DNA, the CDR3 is TGTGCCACCAGTGATCCAACAGGAGGTAATTCACCCCTCCACTTT.

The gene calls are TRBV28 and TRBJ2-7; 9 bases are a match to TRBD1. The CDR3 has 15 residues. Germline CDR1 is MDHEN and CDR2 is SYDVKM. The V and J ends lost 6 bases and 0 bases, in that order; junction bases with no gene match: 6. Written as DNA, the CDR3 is TGTGCCAGCAGGCGCCGGGACAGGGACTCCTACGAGCAGTACTTC. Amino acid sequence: CASRRRDRDSYEQYF.